This TCR beta chain is from a study of regulatory T cells in long-lasting Graves disease. Findings of the study overall: Those with persistent Graves' had less TCR diversity than newly diagnosed patients. Persistent disease was characterized by preferential usage of TRBV28, TRBJ1-2 and TRBJ2-5.

Ten or more counts support this clonotype. What it recognizes is unknown. The time point: newly diagnosed GD, antithyroid drugs for less than 3 months. PBMC-derived RNA was used for the TCR library. Trimming pared 2 bases from V and 6 bases from J, leaving 8 bases between. The germline V gene has CDR1 MNHEY and CDR2 SVGAGI. This CDR3 contains 12 residues. HTBI primers from iRepertoire and Arm-PCR of CDR3 regions yielded the TCR beta libraries. One entry per CDR3 protein results from TCRdb running MiXCR on the multiplex PCR reads. The sample yields around 500,000 distinct CDR3 sequences, 9.5% to 15% seen once. These data are also associated with another study on T cells in Graves' hyperthyroidism and ophthalmopathy. Per that paper: Used for diagnoses were clinical symptoms, serum thyroxine and TRAb, thyroid ultrasound and orbital computed tomography. Researchers found most expanded thyroid clonotypes above 0.001 in blood as well.

This specimen consisted of peripheral blood mononuclear cells (PBMCs), obtained at new diagnosis, from a patient treated with antithyroid drugs. The chain joins TRBV6-5 to TRBJ2-7; D gene uncertain. This TCR came from a woman in her twenties or thirties with Graves disease. The CDR3 DNA follows: TGTGCCAGCAGTTACGCCGGCGTCGAGCAGTACTTC. Encoded protein: CASSYAGVEQYF.